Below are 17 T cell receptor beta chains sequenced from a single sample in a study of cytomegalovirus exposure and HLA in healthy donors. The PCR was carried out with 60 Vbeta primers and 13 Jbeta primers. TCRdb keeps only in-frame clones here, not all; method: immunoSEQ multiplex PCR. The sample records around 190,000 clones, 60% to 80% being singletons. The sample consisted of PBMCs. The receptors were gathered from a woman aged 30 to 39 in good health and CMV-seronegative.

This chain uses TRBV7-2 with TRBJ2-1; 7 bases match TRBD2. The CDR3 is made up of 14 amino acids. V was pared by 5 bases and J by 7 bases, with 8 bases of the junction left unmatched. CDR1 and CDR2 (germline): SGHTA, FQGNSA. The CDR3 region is CASSGGLVNNEQFF. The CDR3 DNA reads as TGTGCCAGCAGCGGAGGACTAGTTAATAATGAGCAGTTCTTC.

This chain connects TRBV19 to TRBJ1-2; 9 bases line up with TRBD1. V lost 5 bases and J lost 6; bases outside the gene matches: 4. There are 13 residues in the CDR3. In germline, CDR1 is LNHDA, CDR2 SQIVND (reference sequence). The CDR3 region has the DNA TGTGCCAGTAGTTGGGGACAGGGTGATGGCTACACCTTC. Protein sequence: CASSWGQGDGYTF.

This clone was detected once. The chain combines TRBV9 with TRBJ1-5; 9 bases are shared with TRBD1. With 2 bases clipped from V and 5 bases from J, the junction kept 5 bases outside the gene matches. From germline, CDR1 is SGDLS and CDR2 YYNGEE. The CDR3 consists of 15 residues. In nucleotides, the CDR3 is TGTGCCAGCAGCGTGGGACAGGGCAGTTATCAGCCCCAGCATTTT. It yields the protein CASSVGQGSYQPQHF.

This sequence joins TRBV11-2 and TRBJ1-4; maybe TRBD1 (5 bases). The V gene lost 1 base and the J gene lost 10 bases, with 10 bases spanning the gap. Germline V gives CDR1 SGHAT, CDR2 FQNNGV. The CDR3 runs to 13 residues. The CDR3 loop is CASSLVGGGKLFF. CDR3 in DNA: TGTGCCAGCAGCTTAGTTGGGGGAGGAAAACTGTTTTTT.

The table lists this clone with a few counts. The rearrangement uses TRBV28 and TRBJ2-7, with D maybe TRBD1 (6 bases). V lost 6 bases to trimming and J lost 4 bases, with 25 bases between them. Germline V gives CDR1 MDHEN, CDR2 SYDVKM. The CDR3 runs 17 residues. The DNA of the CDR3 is TGTGCCAGCAGCCAGACTCCATTGTCCGGGACATTTTACGAGCAGTACTTC. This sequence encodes CASSQTPLSGTFYEQYF.

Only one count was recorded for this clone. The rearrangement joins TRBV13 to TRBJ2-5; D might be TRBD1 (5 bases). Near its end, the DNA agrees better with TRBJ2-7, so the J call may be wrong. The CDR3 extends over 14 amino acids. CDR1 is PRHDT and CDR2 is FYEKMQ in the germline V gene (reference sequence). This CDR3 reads CASSFGATAYEQYF. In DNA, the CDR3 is TGTGCCAGCAGCTTTGGGGCTACAGCCTACGAGCAGTACTTC.

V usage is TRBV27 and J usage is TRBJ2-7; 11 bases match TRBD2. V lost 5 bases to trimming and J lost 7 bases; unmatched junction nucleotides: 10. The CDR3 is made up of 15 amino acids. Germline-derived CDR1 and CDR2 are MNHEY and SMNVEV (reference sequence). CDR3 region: CASSLGTSGPWEQYF. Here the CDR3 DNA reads TGTGCCAGCAGTCTCGGGACTAGCGGCCCCTGGGAGCAGTACTTC.

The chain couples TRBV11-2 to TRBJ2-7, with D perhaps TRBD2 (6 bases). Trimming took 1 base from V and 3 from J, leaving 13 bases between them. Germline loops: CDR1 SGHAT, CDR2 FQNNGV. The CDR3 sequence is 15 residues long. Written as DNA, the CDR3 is TGTGCCAGCAGCTTAGGGAGGGGCAGAAGCTACGAGCAGTACTTC. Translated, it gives CASSLGRGRSYEQYF.

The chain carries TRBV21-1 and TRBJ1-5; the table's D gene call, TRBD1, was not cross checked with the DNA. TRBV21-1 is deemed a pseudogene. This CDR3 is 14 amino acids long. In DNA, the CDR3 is TGTGCCAGCAGCACCCCAGGGGGCAATCAGCCCCAGCATTTT. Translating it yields CASSTPGGNQPQHF.

CDR3 region: CASSPHRFYGYTF. CDR3 sequence (DNA): TGTGCCAGCAGTCCCCACCGGTTCTATGGCTACACCTTC. The chain recombines TRBV6-5 with TRBJ1-2; no clear D. The CDR3 is made up of 13 amino acids. Trimming shortened V by 5 bases and J by 4 bases, and 11 bases separated the two germline ends. The V gene's germline CDR1 is MNHEY and CDR2 SVGAGI.

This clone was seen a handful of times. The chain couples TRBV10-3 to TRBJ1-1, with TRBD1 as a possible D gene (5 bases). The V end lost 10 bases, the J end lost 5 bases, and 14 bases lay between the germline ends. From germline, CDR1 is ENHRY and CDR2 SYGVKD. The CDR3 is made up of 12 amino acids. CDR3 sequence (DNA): TGTGCCACTAAAACAGGAGGGACTGAAGCTTTCTTT. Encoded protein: CATKTGGTEAFF.

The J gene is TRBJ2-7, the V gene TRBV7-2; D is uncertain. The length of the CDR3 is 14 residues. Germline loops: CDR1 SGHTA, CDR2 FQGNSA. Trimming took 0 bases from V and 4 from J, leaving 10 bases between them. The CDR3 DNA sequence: TGTGCCAGCAGCTTAGCCACACCTTTGTACGAGCAGTACTTC. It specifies CASSLATPLYEQYF. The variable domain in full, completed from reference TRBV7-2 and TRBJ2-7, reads GAGVSQSPSNKVTEKGKDVELRCDPISGHTALYWYRQSLGQGLEFLIYFQGNSAPDKSGLPSDRFSAERTGGSVSTLTIQRTQQEDSAVYLCASSLATPLYEQYFGPGTRLTVT.

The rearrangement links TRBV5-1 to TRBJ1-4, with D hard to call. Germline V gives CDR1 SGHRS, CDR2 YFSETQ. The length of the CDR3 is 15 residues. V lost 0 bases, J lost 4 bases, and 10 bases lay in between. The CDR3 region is CASSLGAGVNEKLFF. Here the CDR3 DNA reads TGCGCCAGCAGCTTGGGGGCAGGCGTTAATGAAAAACTGTTTTTT.

The CDR3 reads CASSGGTVNEKLFF. The CDR3 region has the DNA TGCGCCAGCAGCGGAGGGACAGTTAATGAAAAACTGTTTTTT. The V gene is TRBV5-1, the J gene TRBJ1-4; 7 bases fit TRBD1. The germline V gene encodes CDR1 SGHRS and CDR2 YFSETQ. V trimming: 4 bases; J trimming: 4 bases; junction bases outside the gene matches: 4. The CDR3 is 14 amino acids. The full variable domain, its missing parts supplied by reference TRBV5-1 and TRBJ1-4, is KAGVTQTPRYLIKTRGQQVTLSCSPISGHRSVSWYQQTPGQGLQFLFEYFSETQRNKGNFPGRFSGRQFSNSRSEMNVSTLELGDSALYLCASSGGTVNEKLFFGSGTQLSVL.

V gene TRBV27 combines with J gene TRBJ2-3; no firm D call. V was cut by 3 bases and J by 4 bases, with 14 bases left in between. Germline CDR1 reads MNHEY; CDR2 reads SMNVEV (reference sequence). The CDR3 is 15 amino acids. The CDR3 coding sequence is TGTGCCAGCAGTTTCGGAGCCCCCCACGCAGATACGCAGTATTTT. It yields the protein CASSFGAPHADTQYF.

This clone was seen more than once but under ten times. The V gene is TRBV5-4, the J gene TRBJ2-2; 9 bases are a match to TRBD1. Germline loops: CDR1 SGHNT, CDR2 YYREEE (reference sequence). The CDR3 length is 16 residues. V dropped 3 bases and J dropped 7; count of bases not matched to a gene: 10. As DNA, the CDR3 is TGTGCCAGCAGCTCTACCGGGACAGGGAGGGGCGGGGAGCTGTTTTTT. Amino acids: CASSSTGTGRGGELFF.

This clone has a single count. DNA for the CDR3: TGTGCCAGCAGCTTGAGCCAGGGGCATGAAAAACTGTTTTTT. Protein sequence: CASSLSQGHEKLFF. V gene TRBV11-2 combines with J gene TRBJ1-4; D possibly corresponds to TRBD1 (6 bases). Trimming took off 3 bases at V and 6 bases at J, with 11 bases between the two ends. The CDR3 is 14 residues long. CDR1 and CDR2 (germline): SGHAT, FQNNGV.